The 4 T cell receptor beta chains below come from one sample, sequenced in a study of blood T cell repertoires in COVID-19. Data came from immunoSEQ multiplex PCR; TCRdb stores just in-frame clones and leaves some out. The sample lists hundreds of thousands of clones; roughly 88% were seen once. Specimen: PBMCs or T cells enriched from blood (not recorded which). Receptors originate from a woman aged 45-65 years with acute COVID-19.

This rearrangement joins TRBV9 to TRBJ2-7, with 9 bases that match TRBD1. Trimming took 7 bases from V and 2 from J; bases not matched to a gene: 7. The CDR3 consists of 14 residues. Germline-derived CDR1 and CDR2 are SGDLS and YYNGEE. Here the CDR3 reads CASAPGTGPYEQYF. The CDR3 nucleotides are TGTGCCAGCGCCCCGGGGACAGGGCCCTACGAGCAGTACTTC.

This chain uses TRBV13 with TRBJ2-5; 10 positions agree with TRBD1. Germline CDR1 and CDR2: PRHDT and FYEKMQ (reference sequence). This CDR3 is 15 amino acids long. The V segment lost 4 bases and the J segment 5 bases; nucleotides outside the gene matches: 7. The CDR3 loop is CASSSRQGARETQYF. DNA for the CDR3: TGTGCCAGCAGCTCAAGACAGGGGGCGCGGGAGACCCAGTACTTC.

V gene TRBV28 combines with J gene TRBJ2-7; 13 positions agree with TRBD2. Germline trimming cut 2 bases from V and 6 bases from J; bases unmatched to any gene: 7. Germline V lookup: CDR1 MDHEN, CDR2 SYDVKM. The CDR3 runs to 16 residues. This CDR3 is CASSLLGLAGPIEQYF. DNA for the CDR3: TGTGCCAGCAGTTTACTGGGACTAGCGGGACCCATCGAGCAGTACTTC.

This rearrangement joins TRBV7-6 to TRBJ1-1, with D maybe TRBD1 (6 bases). V was trimmed by 6 bases and J by 6 bases, leaving 26 bases between them. The germline V gene has CDR1 SGHVS and CDR2 FNYEAQ. The CDR3 runs 17 residues. As DNA, the CDR3 is TGTGCCAGCAGGATAACATCCTACCGGGGGGAGGGGGCTGAAGCTTTCTTT. The encoded protein is CASRITSYRGEGAEAFF.